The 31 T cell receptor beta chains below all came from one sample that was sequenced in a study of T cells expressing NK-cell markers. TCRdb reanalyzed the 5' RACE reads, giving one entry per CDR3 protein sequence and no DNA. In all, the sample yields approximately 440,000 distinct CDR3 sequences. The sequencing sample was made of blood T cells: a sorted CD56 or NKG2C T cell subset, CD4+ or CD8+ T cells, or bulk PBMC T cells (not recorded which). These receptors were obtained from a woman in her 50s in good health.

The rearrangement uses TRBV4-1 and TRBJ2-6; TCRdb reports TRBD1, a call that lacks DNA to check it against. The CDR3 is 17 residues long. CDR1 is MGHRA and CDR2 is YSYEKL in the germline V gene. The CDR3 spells CASSPREGVGGANVLTF.

The CDR3 here is CASRVPGLAINEQFF. The J gene is TRBJ2-1, the V gene TRBV2; absent DNA, TCRdb's TRBD2 call cannot be checked. This CDR3 region has 15 residues. The V gene's germline CDR1 is SNHLY and CDR2 FYNNEI.

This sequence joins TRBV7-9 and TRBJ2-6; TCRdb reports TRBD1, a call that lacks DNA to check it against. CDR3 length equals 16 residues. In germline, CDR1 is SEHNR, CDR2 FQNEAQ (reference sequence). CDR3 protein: CASSLVGGTGANVLTF.

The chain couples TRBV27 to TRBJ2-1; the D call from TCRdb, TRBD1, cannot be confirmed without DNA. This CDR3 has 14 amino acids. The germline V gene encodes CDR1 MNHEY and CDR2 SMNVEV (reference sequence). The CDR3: CASSWRDTNNEQFF.

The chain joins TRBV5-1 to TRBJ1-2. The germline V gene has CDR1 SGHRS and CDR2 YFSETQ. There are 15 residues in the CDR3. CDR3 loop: CASSLNDGRIGGYTF.

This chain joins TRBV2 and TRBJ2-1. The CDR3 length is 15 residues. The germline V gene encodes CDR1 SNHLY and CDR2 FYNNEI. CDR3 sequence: CASSIKLGSYNEQFF.

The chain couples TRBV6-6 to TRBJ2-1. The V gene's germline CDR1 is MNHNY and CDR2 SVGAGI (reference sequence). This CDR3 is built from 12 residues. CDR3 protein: CASSYLRLEQFF.

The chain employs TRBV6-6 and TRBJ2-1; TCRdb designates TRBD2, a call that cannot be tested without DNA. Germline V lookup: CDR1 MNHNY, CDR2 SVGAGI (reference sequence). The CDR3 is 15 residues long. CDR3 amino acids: CASSLADPSYNEQFF.

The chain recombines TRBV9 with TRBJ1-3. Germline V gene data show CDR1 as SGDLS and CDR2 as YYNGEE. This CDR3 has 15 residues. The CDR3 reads CASKEGLGSGNTIYF.

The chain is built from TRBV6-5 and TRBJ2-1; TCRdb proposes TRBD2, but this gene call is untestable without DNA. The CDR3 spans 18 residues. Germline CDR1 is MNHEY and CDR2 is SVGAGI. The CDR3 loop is CASRNLEGTSGSRYEQFF.

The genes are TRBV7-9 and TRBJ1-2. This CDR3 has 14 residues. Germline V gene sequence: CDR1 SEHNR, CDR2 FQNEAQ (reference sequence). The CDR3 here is CASSSRTDIYGYTF.

The CDR3 sequence: CASSFPEWGNEQFF. The rearrangement uses TRBV12-3 or TRBV12-4 and TRBJ2-1. The CDR3 is 14 amino acids.

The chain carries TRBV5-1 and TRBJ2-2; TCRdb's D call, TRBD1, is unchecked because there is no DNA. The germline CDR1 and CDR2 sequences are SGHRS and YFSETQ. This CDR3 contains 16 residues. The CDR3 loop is CASSLGPLRYTGELFF.

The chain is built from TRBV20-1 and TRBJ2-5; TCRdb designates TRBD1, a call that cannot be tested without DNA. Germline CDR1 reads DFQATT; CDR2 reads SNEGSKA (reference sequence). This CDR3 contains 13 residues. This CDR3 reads CSANRQSQETQYF.

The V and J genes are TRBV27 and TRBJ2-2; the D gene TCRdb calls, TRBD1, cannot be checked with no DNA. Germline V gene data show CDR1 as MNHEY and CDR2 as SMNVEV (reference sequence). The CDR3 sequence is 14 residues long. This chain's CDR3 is CASRTGFSTGELFF.

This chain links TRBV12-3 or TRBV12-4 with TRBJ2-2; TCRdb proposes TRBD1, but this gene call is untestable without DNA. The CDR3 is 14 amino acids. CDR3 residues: CASSLGMGAGELFF.

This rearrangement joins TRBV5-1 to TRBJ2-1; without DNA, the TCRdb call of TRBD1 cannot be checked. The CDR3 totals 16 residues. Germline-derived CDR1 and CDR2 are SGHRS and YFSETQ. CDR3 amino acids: CASSLGPGTGRDEQFF.

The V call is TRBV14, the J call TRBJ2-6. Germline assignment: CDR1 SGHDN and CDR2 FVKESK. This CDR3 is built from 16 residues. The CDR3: CASSQVGSLGANVLTF.

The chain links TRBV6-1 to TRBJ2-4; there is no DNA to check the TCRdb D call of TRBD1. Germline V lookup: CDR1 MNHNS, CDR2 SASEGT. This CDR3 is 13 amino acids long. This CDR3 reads CASTSGGMNIQYF.

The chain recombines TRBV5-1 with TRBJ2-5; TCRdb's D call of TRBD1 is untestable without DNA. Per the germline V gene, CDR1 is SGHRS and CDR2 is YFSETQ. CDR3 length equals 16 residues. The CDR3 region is CASSLGFGTGYGTQYF.

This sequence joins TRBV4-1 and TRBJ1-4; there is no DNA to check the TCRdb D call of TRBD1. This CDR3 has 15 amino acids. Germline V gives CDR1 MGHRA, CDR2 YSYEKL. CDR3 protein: CASSQDGGGNEKLFF.

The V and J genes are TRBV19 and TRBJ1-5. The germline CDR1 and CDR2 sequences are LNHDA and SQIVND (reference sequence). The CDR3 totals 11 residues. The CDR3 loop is CASGQAQPQHF.

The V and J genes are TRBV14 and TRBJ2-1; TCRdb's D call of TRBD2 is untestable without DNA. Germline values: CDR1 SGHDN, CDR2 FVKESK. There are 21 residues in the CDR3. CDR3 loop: CASSQDLGSRDYVGGRNEQFF.

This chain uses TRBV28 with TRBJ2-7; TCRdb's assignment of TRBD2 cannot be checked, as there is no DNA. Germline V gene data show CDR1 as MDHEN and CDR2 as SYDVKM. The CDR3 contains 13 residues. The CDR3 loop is CASREGGSYEQYF.

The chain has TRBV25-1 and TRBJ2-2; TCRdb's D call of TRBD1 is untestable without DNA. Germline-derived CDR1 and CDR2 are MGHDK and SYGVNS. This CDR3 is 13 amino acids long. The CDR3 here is CASQGKGSGELFF.

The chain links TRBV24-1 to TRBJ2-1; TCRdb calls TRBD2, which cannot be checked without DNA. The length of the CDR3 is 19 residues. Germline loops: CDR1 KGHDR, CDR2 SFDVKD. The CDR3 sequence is CATSDFAGLAGGPRNEQFF.

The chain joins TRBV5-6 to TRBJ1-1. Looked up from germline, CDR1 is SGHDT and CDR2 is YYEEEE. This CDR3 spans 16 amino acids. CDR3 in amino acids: CASSLRVRTVNTEAFF.

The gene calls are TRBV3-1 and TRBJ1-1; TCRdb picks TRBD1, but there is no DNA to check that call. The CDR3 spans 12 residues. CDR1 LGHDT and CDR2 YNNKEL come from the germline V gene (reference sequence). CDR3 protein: CASSIGDSTAFF.

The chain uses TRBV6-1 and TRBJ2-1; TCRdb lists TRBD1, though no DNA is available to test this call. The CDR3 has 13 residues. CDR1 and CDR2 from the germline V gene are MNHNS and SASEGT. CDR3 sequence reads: CASSEGRGNEQFF.

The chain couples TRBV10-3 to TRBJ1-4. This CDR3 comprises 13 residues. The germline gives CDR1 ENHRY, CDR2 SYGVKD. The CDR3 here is CAISDQADEKLFF.

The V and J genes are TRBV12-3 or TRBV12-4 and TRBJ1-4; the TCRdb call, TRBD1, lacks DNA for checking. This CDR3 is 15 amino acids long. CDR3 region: CASSSRQGLGEKLFF.